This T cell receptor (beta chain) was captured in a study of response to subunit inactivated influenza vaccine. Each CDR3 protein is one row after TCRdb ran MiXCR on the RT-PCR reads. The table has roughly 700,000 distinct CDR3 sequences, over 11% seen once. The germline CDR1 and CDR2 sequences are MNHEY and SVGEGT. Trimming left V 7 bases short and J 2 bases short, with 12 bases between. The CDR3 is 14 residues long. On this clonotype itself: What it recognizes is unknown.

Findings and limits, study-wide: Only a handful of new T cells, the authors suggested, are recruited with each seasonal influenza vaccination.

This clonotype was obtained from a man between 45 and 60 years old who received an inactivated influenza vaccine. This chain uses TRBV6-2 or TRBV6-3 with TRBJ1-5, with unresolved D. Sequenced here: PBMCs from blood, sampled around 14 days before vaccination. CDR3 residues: CASTTFGGNQPQHF. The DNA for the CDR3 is TGTGCCAGCACCACCTTTGGTGGCAATCAGCCCCAGCATTTT.